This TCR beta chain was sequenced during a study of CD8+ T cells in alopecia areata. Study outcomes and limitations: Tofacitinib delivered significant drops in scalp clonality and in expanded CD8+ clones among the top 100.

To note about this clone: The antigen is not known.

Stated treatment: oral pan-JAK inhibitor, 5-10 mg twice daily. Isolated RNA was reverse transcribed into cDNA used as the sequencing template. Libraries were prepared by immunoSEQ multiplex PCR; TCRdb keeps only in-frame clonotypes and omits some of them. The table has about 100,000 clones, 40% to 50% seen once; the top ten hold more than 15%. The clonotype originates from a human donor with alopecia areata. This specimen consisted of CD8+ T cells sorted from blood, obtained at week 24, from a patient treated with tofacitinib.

The CDR3 nucleotides are TGTGCCAGCAGGTCTCTATCTGGAAACACCATATATTTT. It is translated as CASRSLSGNTIYF. The genes are TRBV27 and TRBJ1-3, with D unclear. This CDR3 spans 13 amino acids. The germline CDR1 and CDR2 sequences are MNHEY and SMNVEV (reference sequence). The ends were cut back, 6 bases at V and 1 base at J, with 7 bases in the middle.